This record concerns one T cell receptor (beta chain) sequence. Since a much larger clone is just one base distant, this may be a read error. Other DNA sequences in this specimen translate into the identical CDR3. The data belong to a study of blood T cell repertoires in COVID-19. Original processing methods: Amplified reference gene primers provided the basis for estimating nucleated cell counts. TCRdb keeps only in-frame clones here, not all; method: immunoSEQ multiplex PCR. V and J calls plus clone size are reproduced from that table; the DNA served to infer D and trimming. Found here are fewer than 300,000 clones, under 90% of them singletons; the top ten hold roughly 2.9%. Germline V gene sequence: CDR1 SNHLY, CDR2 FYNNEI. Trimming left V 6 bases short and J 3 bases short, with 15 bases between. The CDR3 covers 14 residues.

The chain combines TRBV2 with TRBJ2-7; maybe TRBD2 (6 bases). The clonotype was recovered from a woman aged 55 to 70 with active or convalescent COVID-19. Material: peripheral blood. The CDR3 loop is CASRPGTGNYEQYF. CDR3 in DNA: TGTGCCAGCAGGCCCGGGACTGGGAACTACGAGCAGTACTTC.